The clone carrying this T cell receptor (beta chain) has just one count. Produced via immunoSEQ multiplex PCR; TCRdb's table is partial and in-frame only. Of around 610,000 clones listed, around 96% are singletons. This record comes from a study of shared clonotypes between healthy human individuals. Naive CD8 cells lacked CD45RO, underwent positive selection for CCR7 and left out terminally differentiated effector memory CD45RA+ cells. CDR1 is MNHNY, CDR2 SVGAGI, per germline (reference sequence). The length of the CDR3 is 14 residues. The ends were cut back, 6 bases at V and 8 bases at J, with 14 bases in the middle.

The chain uses TRBV6-6 and TRBJ1-6; no reliable D call. Sequenced: naive CD8+ T cells sorted from blood. The clonotype was recovered from a young woman in good health. The CDR3: CASRLGVGDSPLHF. DNA of the CDR3: TGTGCCAGCAGACTCGGGGTCGGGGATTCACCCCTCCACTTT.